This T cell receptor (beta chain) was sequenced in a study of blood T cell repertoires in COVID-19. Study summary: Specimens from acute and convalescent COVID-19 originated in the United States, Italy and Spain.

Per germline, CDR1 SGHVS and CDR2 FNYEAQ. Losses at the gene ends were 4 bases for V and 3 bases for J; bases not matched to a gene: 11. The CDR3 loop spans 17 amino acids. Methods used by the authors: Cell counts per sample came from amplifying reference gene primers. Sequenced by immunoSEQ multiplex PCR; TCRdb stores in-frame clones only, minus some. V and J calls and clone size come straight from that table; D and trimming were deduced from the DNA. Here the sample spans a few hundred thousand clones, 80% to 85% being singletons. Only one count was recorded for this clone. Sequencing was performed on peripheral blood. This TCR derives from an older woman who had recovered from COVID-19. V and J are TRBV7-6 and TRBJ1-3; 8 bases are shared with TRBD1. CDR3 bases: TGTGCCAGCAGCTCCAGATTCAGGGGGCGATTTGGAAACACCATATATTTT. This codes for CASSSRFRGRFGNTIYF.